The 23 T cell receptor beta chains in this list originate from one sample, sequenced in a study of lymphopenia after photon versus proton radiotherapy. TCRdb's copy holds only in-frame clones and misses some; the assay was immunoSEQ multiplex PCR. The top ten hold around 2.1% of the sample, which has tens of thousands of clones, approximately 84% seen once. This specimen was peripheral blood, taken from a patient treated with proton-based radiotherapy. The receptors originated from a man between 60 and 70 years old with pancreatic cancer.

This clone came up a few times. This chain connects TRBV4-1 to TRBJ2-1, with 12 bases matching TRBD2. Trimming cost V 0 bases and J 7 bases; bases outside gene matches: 7. This CDR3 spans 17 amino acids. The V gene's germline CDR1 is MGHRA and CDR2 YSYEKL. The CDR3: CASSQDYLAGGMNEQFF. CDR3 sequence (DNA): TGCGCCAGCAGCCAAGATTACCTAGCGGGAGGGATGAATGAGCAGTTCTTC.

This clone is a singleton in its sample. The V call is TRBV5-5, the J call TRBJ1-5; maybe TRBD1 (5 bases). Germline V CDR1 and CDR2: SGHKS, YYEKEE (reference sequence). This CDR3 spans 16 amino acids. Trimming left V 4 bases short and J 2 bases short, with 16 bases between. The CDR3 is CASSPGGGSGNQPQHF. CDR3 DNA: TGTGCCAGCAGCCCCGGCGGGGGTTCCGGCAATCAGCCCCAGCATTTT.

The rearrangement uses TRBV7-3 and TRBJ2-3; D is unclear. CDR3 length equals 13 residues. V was clipped by 3 bases and J by 1 base, with 5 bases between them. The V gene's germline CDR1 is SGHTA and CDR2 FQGTGA. In DNA form, the CDR3 reads TGTGCCAGCAGCTTTAGTGGCACAGATACGCAGTATTTT. It encodes CASSFSGTDTQYF.

This clone showed up just a few times. The V gene is TRBV19, the J gene TRBJ2-1; D is uncertain. This CDR3 contains 14 residues. V lost 1 base and J lost 6, with 10 bases in between. Germline CDR1 LNHDA, CDR2 SQIVND (reference sequence). CDR3 coding DNA: TGTGCCAGTAGTATAGGATTCTTGGGCAATGAGCAGTTCTTC. This codes for CASSIGFLGNEQFF.

This sequence joins TRBV5-1 and TRBJ2-5; no clear D. The V gene lost 1 base and the J gene lost 5 bases, with 9 bases spanning the gap. The CDR3 length is 13 residues. CDR1 SGHRS and CDR2 YFSETQ come from the germline V gene. The CDR3 coding sequence is TGCGCCAGCAGCTTGTATGAGGTGGAGACCCAGTACTTC. Translation gives CASSLYEVETQYF.

The chain has TRBV11-2 and TRBJ1-4; a possible D gene is TRBD1 (5 bases). V was trimmed by 4 bases and J by 8 bases, leaving 14 bases between them. CDR3 length: 14 residues. Germline V lookup: CDR1 SGHAT, CDR2 FQNNGV. The CDR3 protein is CASSSDKWGEKLFF. In nucleotides, the CDR3 is TGTGCCAGCAGCTCCGACAAATGGGGGGAAAAACTGTTTTTT.

The J gene is TRBJ2-7, the V gene TRBV2, with 11 bases aligning to TRBD2. Germline V gene data show CDR1 as SNHLY and CDR2 as FYNNEI. V was clipped by 3 bases and J by 7 bases; unmatched bases: 14. The CDR3 spans 17 residues. CDR3 in DNA: TGTGCCAGCAGTGAGGCCTCCATAGCGGGAGGGCCGGGTGAGCAGTACTTC. This encodes CASSEASIAGGPGEQYF.

The chain joins TRBV7-2 to TRBJ2-7, with TRBD2 matching 8 bases. Germline CDR1 reads SGHTA; CDR2 reads FQGNSA. Trimming cost V 1 base and J 4 bases; bases outside gene matches: 12. The CDR3 is made up of 17 amino acids. CDR3 region: CASSLVFQAGETYEQYF. The CDR3 DNA follows: TGTGCCAGCAGCTTAGTATTTCAAGCGGGAGAGACTTACGAGCAGTACTTC.

The chain uses TRBV9 and TRBJ1-1; weak D call: TRBD1 (5 bases). V lost 0 bases and J 3 bases, leaving 9 bases between the germline ends. From germline, CDR1 is SGDLS and CDR2 YYNGEE. This CDR3 region has 14 residues. CDR3 protein: CASSVAEGDTEAFF. CDR3 DNA sequence: TGTGCCAGCAGCGTAGCGGAAGGGGACACTGAAGCTTTCTTT.

The rearrangement joins TRBV6-5 to TRBJ2-6; D is unresolved. Germline V gives CDR1 MNHEY, CDR2 SVGAGI. V gave up 3 bases and J gave up 0 bases, with 9 bases separating them. CDR3 length equals 16 residues. The chain's CDR3 is CASSYSWNSGANVLTF. The DNA for the CDR3 is TGTGCCAGCAGTTATTCTTGGAACTCTGGGGCCAACGTCCTGACTTTC.

V is TRBV11-3 and J is TRBJ2-5; no reliable D call. This CDR3 is 18 amino acids long. The V end was cut by 5 bases, the J end by 2 bases, with 24 bases between. Germline CDR1 reads SGHNT; CDR2 reads YENEEA. CDR3 nucleotide sequence: TGTGCCAGCAGCCCACCCCGTTGGGCGGCACTGGGGCAAGAGACCCAGTACTTC. Protein product: CASSPPRWAALGQETQYF.

The V gene is TRBV7-8, the J gene TRBJ2-1; 8 bases are shared with TRBD2. The CDR3 spans 15 residues. Germline V gene sequence: CDR1 SGHVS, CDR2 FQNEAQ. After removal of 1 base from V and 7 bases from J, the junction contained 6 bases not matched to a gene. CDR3 nucleotides: TGTGCCAGCAGCTTAGAAGGGACTAGTTCTAATGAGCAGTTCTTC. Translating gives CASSLEGTSSNEQFF.

J is TRBJ2-5 and V is TRBV5-4; D gene unclear. The ends were cut back, 3 bases at V and 1 base at J, with 10 bases in the middle. This CDR3 is built from 14 residues. Germline V gives CDR1 SGHNT, CDR2 YYREEE (reference sequence). CDR3 residues: CASSWVSAQETQYF. The CDR3, as DNA: TGTGCCAGCAGCTGGGTCTCAGCCCAAGAGACCCAGTACTTC.

The genes are TRBV6-1 and TRBJ2-3; TRBD2 is a possible D gene (6 bases). Germline V gene sequence: CDR1 MNHNS, CDR2 SASEGT. The CDR3 length is 15 residues. V was trimmed by 3 bases and J by 2 bases, leaving 12 bases between them. The DNA of the CDR3 is TGTGCCAGCAGTGAGGTAGCGGCCCCCACAGATACGCAGTATTTT. The encoded protein is CASSEVAAPTDTQYF.

The chain carries TRBV7-2 and TRBJ2-5; no clear D. Per the germline V gene, CDR1 is SGHTA and CDR2 is FQGNSA. This CDR3 has 12 amino acids. Trimming stripped 8 bases from V and 3 bases from J, with 10 bases between. The CDR3 sequence is CASGSRKETQYF. CDR3 nucleotides: TGTGCCAGCGGATCCCGGAAAGAGACCCAGTACTTC. The full variable domain, rest sourced from reference TRBV7-2 and TRBJ2-5, is GAGVSQSPSNKVTEKGKDVELRCDPISGHTALYWYRQSLGQGLEFLIYFQGNSAPDKSGLPSDRFSAERTGGSVSTLTIQRTQQEDSAVYLCASGSRKETQYFGPGTRLLVL.

The genes are TRBV28 and TRBJ2-7, with TRBD2 matching over 8 bases. The CDR3 is 17 residues long. V shed 3 bases, J shed 0 bases, and the junction held 10 bases outside the gene matches. The germline gives CDR1 MDHEN, CDR2 SYDVKM. CDR3 nucleotides: TGTGCCAGCAGTTTGGAGGTTAGCGGGGCCAGCTCCTACGAGCAGTACTTC. Protein: CASSLEVSGASSYEQYF. The complete variable domain, with remaining parts taken from reference TRBV28 and TRBJ2-7, reads DVKVTQSSRYLVKRTGEKVFLECVQDMDHENMFWYRQDPGLGLRLIYFSYDVKMKEKGDIPEGYSVSREKKERFSLILESASTNQTSMYLCASSLEVSGASSYEQYFGPGTRLTVT.

The J gene is TRBJ2-3, the V gene TRBV18; 8 bases match TRBD1. The trim removed 5 bases at V and 6 bases at J, leaving 7 bases unmatched. This CDR3 is 14 amino acids long. From germline, CDR1 is KGHSH and CDR2 LQKENI. CDR3 sequence: CASSSGQGGDTQYF. The DNA of the CDR3 is TGTGCCAGCTCAAGTGGACAGGGTGGGGATACGCAGTATTTT.

The chain joins TRBV7-9 to TRBJ2-6; tentatively, D is TRBD1 (5 bases). Trimming stripped 3 bases from V and 0 bases from J, with 6 bases between. The CDR3 is 15 amino acids. CDR1 is SEHNR and CDR2 is FQNEAQ in the germline V gene (reference sequence). CDR3 loop: CASSFQGSGANVLTF. The CDR3, as DNA: TGTGCCAGCAGCTTTCAGGGCTCTGGGGCCAACGTCCTGACTTTC.

The chain employs TRBV19 and TRBJ1-5; no firm D call. Between the trimmed V and J ends, which lost 6 bases and 0 bases, there was a span of 12 bases. This CDR3 has 15 amino acids. Germline lookup yields CDR1 LNHDA and CDR2 SQIVND (reference sequence). The CDR3 region is CASRWENHSNQPQHF. As DNA, the CDR3 is TGTGCCAGTAGATGGGAAAACCATAGCAATCAGCCCCAGCATTTT.

This rearrangement joins TRBV30 to TRBJ1-4; D may be TRBD1 (6 bases). V lost 2 bases to trimming and J lost 3 bases, with 10 bases between them. The germline V gene encodes CDR1 GTSNPN and CDR2 SVGIG (reference sequence). This CDR3 is built from 14 residues. CDR3 loop: CAWSKGGPNEKLFF. As DNA, the CDR3 is TGTGCCTGGAGTAAAGGGGGGCCTAATGAAAAACTGTTTTTT.

J is TRBJ1-5 and V is TRBV30; D not certain. Germline V gene data show CDR1 as GTSNPN and CDR2 as SVGIG (reference sequence). V was shortened by 1 base and J by 11 bases, with 12 bases between the two germline ends. The CDR3 is made up of 12 amino acids. CDR3 sequence (DNA): TGTGCCTGGAGTGCTTACCTCGGGGCCCAGCATTTT. Its translation is CAWSAYLGAQHF.

This chain joins TRBV7-9 and TRBJ2-1, with unresolved D. CDR3 length equals 13 residues. The V end was cut by 3 bases, the J end by 9 bases, with 12 bases between. CDR1 and CDR2 from the germline V gene are SEHNR and FQNEAQ (reference sequence). The CDR3 region has the DNA TGTGCCAGCAGCTTCGAACACGAACGTGAGCAGTTCTTC. This sequence encodes CASSFEHEREQFF.

The chain carries TRBV7-8 and TRBJ1-2, with D tentatively TRBD1 (5 bases). V was clipped by 6 bases and J by 3 bases, with 11 bases between them. The length of the CDR3 is 13 residues. Germline V gene data show CDR1 as SGHVS and CDR2 as FQNEAQ. CDR3 region: CASRGGRDYGYTF. DNA for the CDR3: TGTGCCAGCAGGGGCGGCAGGGACTATGGCTACACCTTC.